This record concerns one T cell receptor beta chain sequence. The sample belongs to a study of blood T cells in healthy people across ages. A second PCR, run for roughly 7 to 12 cycles, used a sample-barcoded 5' primer plus a J-beta primer mix. Every molecule of cDNA carried a tag from a template-switch adaptor with 12 random nucleotides. TCRdb re-derived calls from the 5' RACE reads in MiXCR, one entry per CDR3 protein. The table shows 1 million or so distinct CDR3 sequences, with 40% to 45% occurring only once. The germline gives CDR1 SGHTA, CDR2 FQGNSA. The CDR3 has 12 amino acids. V was trimmed by 6 bases and J by 9 bases, leaving 12 bases between them.

The TCR comes from a woman in her sixties or seventies in good health. The chain is built from TRBV7-2 and TRBJ2-1; D possibly corresponds to TRBD2 (5 bases). The sequencing input was blood. The CDR3 spells CASSLTTLEQFF. The CDR3 nucleotides are TGTGCCAGCAGTCTGACTACGCTTGAGCAGTTCTTC.